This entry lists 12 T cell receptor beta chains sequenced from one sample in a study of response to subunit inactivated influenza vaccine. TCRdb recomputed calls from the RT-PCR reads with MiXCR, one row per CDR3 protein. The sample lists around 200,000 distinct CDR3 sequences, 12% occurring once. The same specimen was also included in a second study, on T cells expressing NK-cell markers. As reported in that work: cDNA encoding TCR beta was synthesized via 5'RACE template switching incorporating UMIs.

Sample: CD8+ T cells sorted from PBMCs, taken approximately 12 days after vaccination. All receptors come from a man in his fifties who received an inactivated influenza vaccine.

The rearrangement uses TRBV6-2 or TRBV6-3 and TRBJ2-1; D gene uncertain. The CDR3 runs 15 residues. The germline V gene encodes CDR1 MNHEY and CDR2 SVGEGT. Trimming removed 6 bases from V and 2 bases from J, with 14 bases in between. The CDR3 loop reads CASRTLVNTYNEQFF. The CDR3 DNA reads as TGTGCCAGCAGGACCCTAGTGAACACCTACAATGAGCAGTTCTTC.

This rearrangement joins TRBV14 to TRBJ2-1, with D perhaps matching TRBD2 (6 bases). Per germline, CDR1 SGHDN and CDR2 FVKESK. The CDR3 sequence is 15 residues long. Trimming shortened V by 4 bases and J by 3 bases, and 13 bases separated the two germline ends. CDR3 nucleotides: TGTGCCAGCAGCCCGCCGGGAGTATTCTACAATGAGCAGTTCTTC. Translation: CASSPPGVFYNEQFF.

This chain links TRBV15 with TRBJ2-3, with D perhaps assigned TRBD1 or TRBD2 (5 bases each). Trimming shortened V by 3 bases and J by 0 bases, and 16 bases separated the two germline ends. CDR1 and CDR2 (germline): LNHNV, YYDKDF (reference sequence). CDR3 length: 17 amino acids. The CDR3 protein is CATSRHHMGVSTDTQYF. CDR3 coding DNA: TGTGCCACCAGCAGGCACCATATGGGGGTTAGCACAGATACGCAGTATTTT.

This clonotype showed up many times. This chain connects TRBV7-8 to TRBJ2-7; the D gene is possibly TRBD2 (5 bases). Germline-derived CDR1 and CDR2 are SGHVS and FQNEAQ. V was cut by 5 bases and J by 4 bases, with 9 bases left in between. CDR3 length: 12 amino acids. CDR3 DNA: TGTGCCAGCAGCCCTCGGGGATACGAGCAGTACTTC. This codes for CASSPRGYEQYF.

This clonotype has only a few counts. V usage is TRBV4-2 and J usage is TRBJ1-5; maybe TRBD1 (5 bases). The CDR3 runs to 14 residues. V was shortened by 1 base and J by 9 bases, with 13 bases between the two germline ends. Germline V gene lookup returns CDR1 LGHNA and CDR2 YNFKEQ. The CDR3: CASSQVFRDLPQHF. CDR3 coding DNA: TGTGCCAGCAGCCAAGTATTTCGGGACCTGCCCCAGCATTTT.

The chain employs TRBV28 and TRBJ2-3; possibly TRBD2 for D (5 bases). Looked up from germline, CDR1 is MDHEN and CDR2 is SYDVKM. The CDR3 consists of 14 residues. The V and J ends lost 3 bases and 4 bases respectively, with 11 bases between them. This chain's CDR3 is CASSFFGSADTQYF. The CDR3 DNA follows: TGTGCCAGCAGTTTTTTTGGGAGTGCAGATACGCAGTATTTT.

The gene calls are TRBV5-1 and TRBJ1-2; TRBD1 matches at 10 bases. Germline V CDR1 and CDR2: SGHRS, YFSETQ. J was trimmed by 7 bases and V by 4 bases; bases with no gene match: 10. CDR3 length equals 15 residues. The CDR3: CASSLRGTGAFGYTF. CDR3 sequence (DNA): TGCGCCAGCAGCCTCCGCGGGACAGGGGCGTTTGGCTACACCTTC.

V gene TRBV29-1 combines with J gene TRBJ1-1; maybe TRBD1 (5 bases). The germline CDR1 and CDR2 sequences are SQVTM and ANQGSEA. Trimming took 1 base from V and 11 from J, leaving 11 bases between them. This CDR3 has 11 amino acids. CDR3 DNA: TGCAGCGTTGAAGGAACAGGTTCGGCTTTCTTT. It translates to CSVEGTGSAFF.

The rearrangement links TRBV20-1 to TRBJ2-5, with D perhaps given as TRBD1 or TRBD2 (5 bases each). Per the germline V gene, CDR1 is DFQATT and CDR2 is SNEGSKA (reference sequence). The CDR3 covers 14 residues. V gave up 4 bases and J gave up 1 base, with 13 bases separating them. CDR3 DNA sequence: TGCAGTGCTAATATCCGGGGACCCCAAGAGACCCAGTACTTC. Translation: CSANIRGPQETQYF.

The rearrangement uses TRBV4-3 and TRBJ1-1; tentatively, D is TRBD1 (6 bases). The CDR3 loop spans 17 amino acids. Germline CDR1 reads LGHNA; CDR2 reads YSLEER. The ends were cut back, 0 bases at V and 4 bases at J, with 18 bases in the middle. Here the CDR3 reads CASSQDPGTRGLTEAFF. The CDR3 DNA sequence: TGCGCCAGCAGCCAAGATCCGGGGACACGGGGCCTCACTGAAGCTTTCTTT.

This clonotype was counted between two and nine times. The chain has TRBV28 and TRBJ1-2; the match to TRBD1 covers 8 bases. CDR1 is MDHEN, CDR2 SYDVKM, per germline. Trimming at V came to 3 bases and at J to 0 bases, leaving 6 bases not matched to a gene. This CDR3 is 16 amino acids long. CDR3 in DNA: TGTGCCAGCAGTTTGTGGACAGGGACGGCTAACTATGGCTACACCTTC. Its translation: CASSLWTGTANYGYTF.

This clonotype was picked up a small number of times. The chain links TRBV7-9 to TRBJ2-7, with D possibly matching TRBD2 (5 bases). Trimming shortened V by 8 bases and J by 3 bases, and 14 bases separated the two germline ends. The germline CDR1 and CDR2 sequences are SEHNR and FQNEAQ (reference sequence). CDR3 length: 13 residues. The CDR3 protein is CASVPDAGYEQYF. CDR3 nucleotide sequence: TGTGCCAGCGTACCCGACGCGGGCTACGAGCAGTACTTC.